This record looks at one TCR beta chain sequence and its context. Its specificity is unknown. The sample originates from a study of T cell repertoires in cytomegalovirus infection. Study-wide context: Signatures in public TCR beta sequences pointed to both CMV infection and matching HLA type.

General study points: There were carriers of CMV plus the relevant HLA, and cumulative public TCR beta family frequency identified them. Within the response measured ex vivo, HLA-C-restricted CMV-specific TCR beta clonotypes were dominant.

TCRdb re-analysed the reads in MiXCR, keeping a single row per CDR3 protein. This table holds approximately 500,000 distinct CDR3 sequences, 11% found once. CDR1 and CDR2 from the germline V gene are LNHDA and SQIVND (reference sequence). Trimming removed 3 bases from V and 6 bases from J, with 11 bases in between. This CDR3 has 13 amino acids. The receptor was isolated from a human donor in good health (CMV status not recorded). Some clones in this sample may be carry-over from other donors' samples. The sample taken for sequencing was PBMCs. The gene calls are TRBV19 and TRBJ2-5; the D is unclear. The CDR3, as DNA: TGTGCCAGTAGTATTGCCGCTTTGAAGACCCAGTACTTC. Protein: CASSIAALKTQYF.